Listed below are T cell receptor beta chains from one sample, sequenced in a study of blood T cell repertoires in COVID-19. Libraries were prepared by immunoSEQ multiplex PCR; TCRdb keeps only in-frame clonotypes and omits some of them. Of over 200,000 clones in the sample, over 75% were seen once. Material for sequencing was peripheral blood. The receptors originated from a human donor in a cohort sampled during active COVID-19. CDR3s include the opening cysteine and the closing phenylalanine or tryptophan. A D gene is named only where the DNA matches it firmly. For some rows the clone size is stated as once, few or many, or as a class when expanded; others skip it.

DNA	CDR3	V	size	D	J
TGTGCCAGCACCCCTGACAGGGCTGCTGGCTACACCTTC	CASTPDRAAGYTF	TRBV2	few	TRBD1	TRBJ1-2
TGTGCCACCAGCAGAGATAGTTCAAACTATGGCTACACCTTC	CATSRDSSNYGYTF	TRBV15	once	-	TRBJ1-2
TGTGCCAGCAGCCCGCGCTGGACAGGGTCAAACTATGGCTACACCTTC	CASSPRWTGSNYGYTF	TRBV7-2	once	TRBD1	TRBJ1-2
TGTGCCAGTAGCTCTCTCAGGACTCCCACGCTTAGTGAGCAGTACTTC	CASSSLRTPTLSEQYF	TRBV19	-	-	TRBJ2-7
TGTGCCAGCAGCACGGACAGAAGGGTAGAGACCCAGTACTTC	CASSTDRRVETQYF	TRBV2	-	-	TRBJ2-5
TGTGCCAGCAGCAGTGACGAGGGACTAGCGGGAGGGGAATCCTACGAGCAGTACTTC	CASSSDEGLAGGESYEQYF	TRBV4-2	-	TRBD2	TRBJ2-7
TGTGCCAGCAGCCCAGGGACAGGGGGCCTAATCGGCCGGTACTTC	CASSPGTGGLIGRYF	TRBV7-8	-	TRBD1	TRBJ2-7
TGTGCCTGGAGTGTCCAGGGGGCGCTTGGCTACACCTTC	CAWSVQGALGYTF	TRBV30	few	TRBD1	TRBJ1-2
TGTGCCAGCAGTTGGAGGGAGGGCCTCGACGAGCAGTACTTC	CASSWREGLDEQYF	TRBV27	-	TRBD2	TRBJ2-7
TGTGCCAGCAGCCAGGGGGGGGACACTGAAGCTTTCTTT	CASSQGGDTEAFF	TRBV3-1/TRBV3-2	once	-	TRBJ1-1
TGTGCCAGTTCCCGGGAAGGGGGCGTAAATCAGCCCCAGCATTTT	CASSREGGVNQPQHF	TRBV19	few	TRBD1	TRBJ1-5
TGTGCCTGGAATAGAGGGCTGAACACTGAAGCTTTCTTT	CAWNRGLNTEAFF	TRBV30	-	-	TRBJ1-1
TGTGCCAGTAGTAATAAGTCTCTTGACTGGTATAGCAATCAGCCCCAGCATTTT	CASSNKSLDWYSNQPQHF	TRBV19	-	-	TRBJ1-5
TGTGCCAGCAGCTTAAGCGGGGGCGGGCAGCCCCAGCATTTT	CASSLSGGGQPQHF	TRBV7-2	-	-	TRBJ1-5
TGCGCCAGCAGCTTGGCCGCGGGGGACACTGAAGCTTTCTTT	CASSLAAGDTEAFF	TRBV5-1	few	-	TRBJ1-1
TGTGCCTGGAATTACCCCCCGGGCAATGAGCAGTTCTTC	CAWNYPPGNEQFF	TRBV30	once	-	TRBJ2-1
TGTGCCACCAGTCCGGGGGGCTGGTCCGGGGAGCTGTTTTTT	CATSPGGWSGELFF	TRBV24-1	-	-	TRBJ2-2
TGTGCCAGCAGAAGACAGGGGGCGCTCAATGAGCAGTTCTTC	CASRRQGALNEQFF	TRBV28	few	TRBD1	TRBJ2-1
TGCGCCAGCAGCCAAGAACCAGGGGCCGCCCAGCCCCAGCATTTT	CASSQEPGAAQPQHF	TRBV4-3	-	-	TRBJ1-5
TGTGCCAGCAGCGGGCAGGGGTCGACTAGCCTCTACGAGCAGTACTTC	CASSGQGSTSLYEQYF	TRBV9	-	-	TRBJ2-7
TGTGCCAGCAGTTTATCTTGGGGGCAGGAAAAACTGTTTTTT	CASSLSWGQEKLFF	TRBV27	few	-	TRBJ1-4
TGTGCCAGCAGTTACGAGGTAGCGGGAGGGCCAGCGGGTGAGCAGTTCTTC	CASSYEVAGGPAGEQFF	TRBV6-2/TRBV6-3	-	TRBD2	TRBJ2-1
TGTGCCAGCAGTTTTAGCGGGGGGGCCCACGAGCAGTACTTC	CASSFSGGAHEQYF	TRBV6-5	-	TRBD2	TRBJ2-7
TGTGCCAGCAGCTTAACCGCGGGCGACTACGAGCAGTACTTC	CASSLTAGDYEQYF	TRBV7-3	-	-	TRBJ2-7
TGTGCCAGCAGTGCCCCGTTAGAAACTGAAGCTTTCTTT	CASSAPLETEAFF	TRBV2	-	-	TRBJ1-1
TGTGCCAGCAGCAGACAGGCCGAAGAGACCCAGTACTTC	CASSRQAEETQYF	TRBV9	few	-	TRBJ2-5
TGCGCCAGCAGCCAGGCAGGACAGGCCTGGTTGTCCTATAATTCACCCCTCCACTTT	CASSQAGQAWLSYNSPLHF	TRBV4-1	-	TRBD1	TRBJ1-6
TGCGCCAGCAGCCAAGAACTGTTCGCGGGGGCGCGCGGCTACACCTTC	CASSQELFAGARGYTF	TRBV4-3	-	-	TRBJ1-2
TGTGCCAGCAGCTTAGGGACTAGCGGGATCTACTTC	CASSLGTSGIYF	TRBV7-9	-	TRBD2	TRBJ2-7
TGTGCCAGCAGCCAAGTTCGCCCTAGCGGGAGGAAACCAAATCGTCCCTACGAGCAGTACTTC	CASSQVRPSGRKPNRPYEQYF	TRBV14	-	TRBD2	TRBJ2-7
TGTGCCAGCAGCTTCGGTTCCTTAACCCCGGGGACCCAGTACTTC	CASSFGSLTPGTQYF	TRBV5-8	-	-	TRBJ2-5
TGTGCCAGCTTCTCCCTCATGGGGCTCTATGGCTACACCTTC	CASFSLMGLYGYTF	TRBV2	few	-	TRBJ1-2
TGTGCCATCAGTGAGGACAGGACCACCTACGAGCAGTACTTC	CAISEDRTTYEQYF	TRBV10-3	-	-	TRBJ2-7
TGTGCCAGCTCAACGGACAGAAGCTACGAGCAGTACTTC	CASSTDRSYEQYF	TRBV18	-	-	TRBJ2-7
TGTGCCAGTAGTTGGAGCTTCGACCGCCGACTCAATGAAAAACTGTTTTTT	CASSWSFDRRLNEKLFF	TRBV19	once	-	TRBJ1-4
TGTGCCAGCAGTACGACAGGGGCGAACACTGAAGCTTTCTTT	CASSTTGANTEAFF	TRBV6-6	-	TRBD1	TRBJ1-1
TGCGCCAGCAGCTTGGGGAGGACAGCCGAACACGAGCAGTACTTC	CASSLGRTAEHEQYF	TRBV5-1	-	-	TRBJ2-7
TGTGCCAGCAGCTCGGGACTAGCGGGCTACAATGAGCAGTTCTTC	CASSSGLAGYNEQFF	TRBV7-9	-	TRBD2	TRBJ2-1
TGCAGCGTTCCCTCCCCACGGGGCTCCTACAATGAGCAGTTCTTC	CSVPSPRGSYNEQFF	TRBV29-1	-	-	TRBJ2-1
TGTGCCAGCAGCACCCCTACAGAAGCCAATTCACCCCTCCACTTT	CASSTPTEANSPLHF	TRBV6-5	-	-	TRBJ1-6